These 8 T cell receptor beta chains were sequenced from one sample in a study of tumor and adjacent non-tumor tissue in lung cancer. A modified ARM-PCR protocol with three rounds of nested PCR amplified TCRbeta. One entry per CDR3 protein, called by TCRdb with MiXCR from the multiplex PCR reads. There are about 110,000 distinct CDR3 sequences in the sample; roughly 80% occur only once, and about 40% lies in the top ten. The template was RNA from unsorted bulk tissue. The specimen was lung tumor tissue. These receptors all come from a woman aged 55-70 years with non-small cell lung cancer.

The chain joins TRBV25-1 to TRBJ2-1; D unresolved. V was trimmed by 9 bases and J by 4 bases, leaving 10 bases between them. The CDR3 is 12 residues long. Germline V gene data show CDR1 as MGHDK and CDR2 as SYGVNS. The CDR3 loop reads CARSRMYNEQFF. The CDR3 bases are TGTGCCAGGAGTCGGATGTACAATGAGCAGTTCTTC.

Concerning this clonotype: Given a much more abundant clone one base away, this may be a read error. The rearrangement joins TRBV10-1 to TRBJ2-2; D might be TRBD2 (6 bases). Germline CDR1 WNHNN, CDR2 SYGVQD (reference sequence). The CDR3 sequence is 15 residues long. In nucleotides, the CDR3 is TGCGTCAGCAGTGAGAATACTGGGGGGACCGGGGAGCTGTTTTTT. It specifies CVSSENTGGTGELFF.

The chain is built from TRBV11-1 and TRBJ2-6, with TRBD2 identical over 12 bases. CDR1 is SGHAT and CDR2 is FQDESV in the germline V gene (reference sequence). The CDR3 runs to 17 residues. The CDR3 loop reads CDSSLGTSGSGANVLTF. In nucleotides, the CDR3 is TGTGACAGTAGCTTAGGGACTAGCGGGTCTGGGGCCAACGTCCTGACTTTC.

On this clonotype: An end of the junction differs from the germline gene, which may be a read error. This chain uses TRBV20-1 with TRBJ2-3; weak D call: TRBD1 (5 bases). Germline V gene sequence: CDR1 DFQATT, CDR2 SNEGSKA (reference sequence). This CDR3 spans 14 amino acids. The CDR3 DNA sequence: TGCAGTGCTAGGAAGGGGCTTAGCACAGTTACGCAGTATTTT. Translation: CSARKGLSTVTQYF.

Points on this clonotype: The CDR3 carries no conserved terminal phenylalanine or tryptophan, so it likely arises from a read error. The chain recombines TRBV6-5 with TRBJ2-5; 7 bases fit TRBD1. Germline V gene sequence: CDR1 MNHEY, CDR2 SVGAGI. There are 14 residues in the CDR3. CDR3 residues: CASSRQGDEETQYL. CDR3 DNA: TGTGCCAGCAGTCGACAGGGCGATGAGGAGACACAGTACCTC.

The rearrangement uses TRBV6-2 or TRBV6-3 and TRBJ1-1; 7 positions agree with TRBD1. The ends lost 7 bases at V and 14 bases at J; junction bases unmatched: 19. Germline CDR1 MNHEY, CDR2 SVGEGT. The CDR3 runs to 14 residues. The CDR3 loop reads CASIAQGSKIEAFF. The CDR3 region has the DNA TGTGCCAGCATAGCACAGGGGAGTAAGATTGAGGCCTTCTTT.

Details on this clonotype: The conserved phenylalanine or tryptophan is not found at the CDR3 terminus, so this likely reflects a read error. CDR3 region: CSASDSTGELFL. The CDR3 nucleotides are TGCAGTGCTAGCGACTCCACCGGGGAGCTGTTTCTT. The gene calls are TRBV20-1 and TRBJ2-2; D not resolved. Trimming shortened V by 3 bases and J by 4 bases, and 6 bases separated the two germline ends. From germline, CDR1 is DFQATT and CDR2 SNEGSKA (reference sequence). The CDR3 length is 12 residues.

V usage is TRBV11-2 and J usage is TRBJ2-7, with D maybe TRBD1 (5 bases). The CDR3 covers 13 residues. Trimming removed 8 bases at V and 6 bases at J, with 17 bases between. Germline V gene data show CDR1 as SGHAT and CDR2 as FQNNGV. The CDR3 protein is CASLSTVTAEQYF. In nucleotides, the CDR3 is TGTGCCAGCTTATCCACCGTGACAGCCGAGCAGTACTTC.